This T cell receptor beta chain came from a study of cytomegalovirus exposure and HLA in healthy donors. As for this clone: Its antigen remains unidentified.

The ends were cut back, 0 bases at V and 2 bases at J, with 13 bases in the middle. The CDR3 consists of 16 residues. CDR1 and CDR2 from the germline V gene are SGDLS and YYNGEE. Both 60 Vbeta primers and 13 Jbeta primers went into the PCR. Using immunoSEQ multiplex PCR, the repertoire was profiled, and TCRdb retains in-frame clones only, with some absent. The profile shows more than 150,000 clones, 84% of them singletons. Points from the study as a whole: Association of a missense DCLRE1C variant with TCR beta V- and J-gene trimming was reported in a later analysis. Association of fewer than 20,000 TCR beta sequences with HLA alleles was found at 0.05 false discovery rate in a later analysis. Data from an earlier analysis indicated that most TCR beta V segments were productive either about 90% or about 30% of the time.

Sequencing was carried out using PBMCs. The TCR was taken from a boy between 5 and 17 years old in good health and CMV-seronegative. This chain uses TRBV9 with TRBJ2-3; D may be TRBD2 (5 bases). The CDR3 region has the DNA TGTGCCAGCAGCGTAGCCCTAGCTCGATACACAGATACGCAGTATTTT. It translates to CASSVALARYTDTQYF.